Listed below are T cell receptor beta chains from one sample, sequenced in a study of regulatory T cells in long-lasting Graves disease. TCRdb called the multiplex PCR reads again in MiXCR, with one record for every CDR3 protein. The data show about 340,000 distinct CDR3 sequences, 20% seen once. Sequences were derived from peripheral blood mononuclear cells (PBMCs), sampled when the disease was refractory, from a patient treated with antithyroid drugs. Receptors originate from a female donor with Graves disease. CDR3s include the opening cysteine and the closing phenylalanine or tryptophan. A D gene is named only where the DNA matches it firmly.

D | V | CDR3
TRBD2 | TRBV9 | CASSRAGSGVEQYF
TRBD2 | TRBV2 | CASSSPGTRDEQFF
TRBD1 | TRBV30 | CAWSRTGGYGNEKLFF
TRBD1 | TRBV2 | CASSKPGQNYGYTF
TRBD1 | TRBV12-3/TRBV12-4 | CASRTGTTGELFF
- | TRBV28 | CASLGGGTEAFF
- | TRBV2 | CASSEGLVEQYF
- | TRBV7-9 | CASSLALQETQYF
- | TRBV20-1 | CSATGRDQPQHF
- | TRBV12-3/TRBV12-4 | CASSPRGRSDEQYF
- | TRBV27 | CASSLGGGSTEAFF